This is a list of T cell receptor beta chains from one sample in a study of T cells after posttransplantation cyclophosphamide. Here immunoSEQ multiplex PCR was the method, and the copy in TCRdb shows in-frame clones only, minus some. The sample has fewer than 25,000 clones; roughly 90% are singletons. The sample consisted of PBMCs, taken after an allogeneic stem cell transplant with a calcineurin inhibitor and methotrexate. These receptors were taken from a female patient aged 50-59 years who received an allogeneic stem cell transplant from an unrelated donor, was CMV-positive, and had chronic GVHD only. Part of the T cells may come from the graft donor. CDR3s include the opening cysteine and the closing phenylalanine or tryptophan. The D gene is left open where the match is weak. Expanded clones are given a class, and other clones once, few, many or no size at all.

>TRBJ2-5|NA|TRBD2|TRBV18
TGTGCCAGCTCACCACCGGTCACTAGCGGGAAGTACCAAGAGACCCAGTACTTC
CASSPPVTSGKYQETQYF
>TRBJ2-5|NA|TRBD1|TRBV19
TGTGCCAGTAGTAGGGGACAGCAGATCCAAGAGACCCAGTACTTC
CASSRGQQIQETQYF
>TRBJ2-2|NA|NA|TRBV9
TGTGCCAGCAAAGGAGGGGCTGGGTACACCGGGGAGCTGTTTTTT
CASKGGAGYTGELFF
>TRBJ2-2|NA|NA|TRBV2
TGTGCCAGCAGTTCAAACACCGGGGAGCTGTTTTTT
CASSSNTGELFF
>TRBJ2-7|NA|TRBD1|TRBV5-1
TGCGCCAGCAGCCTAACCGGGACAGGGCTCTACGAGCAGTACTTC
CASSLTGTGLYEQYF
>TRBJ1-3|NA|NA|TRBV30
TGTGCCTGGAGTGCGACATACAGTGGAAACACCATATATTTT
CAWSATYSGNTIYF
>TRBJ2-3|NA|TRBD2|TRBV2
TGTGCCAGCAGTGTTTTCGCTAGCGGGAGAGTAGATACGCAGTATTTT
CASSVFASGRVDTQYF
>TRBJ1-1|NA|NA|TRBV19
TGTGCCAGCCAACAGGGTTTGAGGACTGAAGCTTTCTTT
CASQQGLRTEAFF
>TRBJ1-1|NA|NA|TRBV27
TGTGCCAGCAGTTTATCGCGGAGAGGGCGCGGGGTTGAAGCTTTCTTT
CASSLSRRGRGVEAFF
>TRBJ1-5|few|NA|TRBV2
TGTGCCAGCAGCCTCCAACAGGGAAATCAGCCCCAGCATTTT
CASSLQQGNQPQHF
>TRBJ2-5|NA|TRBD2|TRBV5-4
TGTGCCAGCAGCCCCCCGGGACTAGCGGGAGTGGCGTTGGAGACCCAGTACTTC
CASSPPGLAGVALETQYF
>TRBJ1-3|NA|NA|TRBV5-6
TGTGCCAGCAGCATCATACACCGCTCTGGAAACACCATATATTTT
CASSIIHRSGNTIYF
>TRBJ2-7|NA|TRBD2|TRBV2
TGTGCCAGCAACACTAGACTAGCGGGATTCCACGAGCAGTACTTC
CASNTRLAGFHEQYF
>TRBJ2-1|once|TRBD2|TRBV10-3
TGTGCCATCAGTGAGAAAGGACTAGACATGAGCAGCTCCTACAATGAGCAGTTCTTC
CAISEKGLDMSSSYNEQFF
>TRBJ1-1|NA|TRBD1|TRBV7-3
TGTGCCAGCAGCTTAGAGGCCAGGGGGCAGACTGAAGCTTTCTTT
CASSLEARGQTEAFF
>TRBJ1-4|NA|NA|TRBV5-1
TGCGCCAGCAGCTTGACAGGCGCAACTAATGAAAAACTGTTTTTT
CASSLTGATNEKLFF
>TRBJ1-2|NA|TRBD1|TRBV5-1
TGCGCCAGCAGCACCGGACAGGGTGCCAACTGTGGCTACACCTTC
CASSTGQGANCGYTF
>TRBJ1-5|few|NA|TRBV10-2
TGCGCCAGCAGTAGGGTGGGCGGGGAGCCCCAGCATTTT
CASSRVGGEPQHF